The 12 T cell receptor beta chains presented below share a single source sample, sequenced in a study of blood T cells in healthy people across ages. Through a sample-barcoded 5' primer and a J-beta primer mix, a second PCR was run for roughly 7 to 12 cycles. TCRdb processed the 5' RACE reads anew with MiXCR; each CDR3 protein has one entry. The table lists hundreds of thousands of distinct CDR3 sequences, under 70% of them singletons, with over 30% in the top ten. Sequenced input: blood. These receptors were collected from a man between 60 and 75 years old in good health.

The V gene is TRBV29-1, the J gene TRBJ1-1, with 9 positions matching TRBD1. CDR1 and CDR2 (germline): SQVTM, ANQGSEA. Trimming at V came to 8 bases and at J to 2 bases, leaving 6 bases not matched to a gene. The CDR3 is made up of 13 amino acids. As DNA, the CDR3 is TGCAGCACTCGGGGACAGGGAAACACTGAAGCTTTCTTT. Amino acid sequence: CSTRGQGNTEAFF. Complete variable domain (other parts from reference TRBV29-1 and TRBJ1-1): SAVISQKPSRDICQRGTSLTIQCQVDSQVTMMFWYRQQPGQSLTLIATANQGSEATYESGFVIDKFPISRPNLTFSTLTVSNMSPEDSSIYLCSTRGQGNTEAFFGQGTRLTVV.

This chain joins TRBV2 and TRBJ1-1; 8 bases are shared with TRBD1. V lost 4 bases to trimming and J lost 6 bases; unmatched junction nucleotides: 1. The CDR3 runs to 12 residues. Germline CDR1 is SNHLY and CDR2 is FYNNEI. CDR3 DNA: TGTGCCAGCAGTGCAGGGGGCCCTGAAGCTTTCTTT. As protein: CASSAGGPEAFF.

The chain combines TRBV3-1 with TRBJ2-5; D is unresolved. The V and J ends lost 0 bases and 2 bases respectively, with 10 bases between them. The CDR3 runs to 15 residues. Germline V gene data show CDR1 as LGHDT and CDR2 as YNNKEL (reference sequence). In DNA, the CDR3 is TGTGCCAGCAGCCAAGAGAGAGTGCGGCAAGAGACCCAGTACTTC. It codes for CASSQERVRQETQYF.

The J gene is TRBJ1-6, the V gene TRBV6-2 or TRBV6-3; the D is unclear. Between the trimmed V and J ends, which lost 2 bases and 9 bases, there was a span of 14 bases. This CDR3 comprises 15 residues. CDR1 is MNHEY, CDR2 SVGEGT, per germline. CDR3 region: CASSYGPDGSSPLHF. CDR3 DNA sequence: TGTGCCAGCAGTTACGGACCCGACGGAAGTTCACCCCTCCACTTT.

Remarks on this clonotype: A read error may account for a junction end that differs from germline. The chain is built from TRBV12-3 or TRBV12-4 and TRBJ1-6, with D perhaps TRBD1 (5 bases). The CDR3 has 16 amino acids. Here the CDR3 DNA reads TGTGCCAGCAGTGCGCAGGGCCCCCCTCTTAATTCACCCCTCAACTTT. Amino acids: CASSAQGPPLNSPLNF.

V gene TRBV29-1 combines with J gene TRBJ2-7; D remains ambiguous. CDR1 and CDR2 from the germline V gene are SQVTM and ANQGSEA. The CDR3 is 15 amino acids. Trimming left V 6 bases short and J 0 bases short, with 18 bases between. This CDR3 is CSVIPTGDSSYEQYF. The CDR3, as DNA: TGCAGCGTCATCCCCACCGGAGATTCCTCCTACGAGCAGTACTTC.

The V gene is TRBV6-6, the J gene TRBJ2-7, with D possibly being TRBD1 (7 bases). From germline, CDR1 is MNHNY and CDR2 SVGAGI (reference sequence). V was pared by 2 bases and J by 4 bases, with 15 bases between. The length of the CDR3 is 15 residues. The chain's CDR3 is CASSYQGGGVYEQYF. DNA of the CDR3: TGTGCCAGCAGTTACCAGGGGGGTGGGGTTTACGAGCAGTACTTC.

The chain employs TRBV11-2 and TRBJ1-2, with a weak D call TRBD1 (6 bases). The CDR3 consists of 17 residues. Per the germline V gene, CDR1 is SGHAT and CDR2 is FQNNGV. The V end was cut by 0 bases, the J end by 1 base, with 15 bases between. The chain's CDR3 is CASSLDSRRGYNYGYTF. Here the CDR3 DNA reads TGTGCCAGCAGCTTAGATTCGCGCAGGGGTTATAACTATGGCTACACCTTC.

The gene calls are TRBV29-1 and TRBJ1-1; D is possibly TRBD1 (6 bases). Germline V lookup: CDR1 SQVTM, CDR2 ANQGSEA. Deletions cut 2 bases from V and 5 bases from J, with 15 bases between. The CDR3 is 14 residues long. CDR3 sequence: CSVEKPGVGTEAFF. The CDR3 nucleotides read TGCAGCGTTGAAAAGCCAGGGGTTGGAACTGAAGCTTTCTTT.

This chain links TRBV12-3 or TRBV12-4 with TRBJ1-6; D uncertain. V dropped 7 bases and J dropped 0 bases, with 13 bases sitting between them. The CDR3 extends over 16 amino acids. This CDR3 reads CASTRLTSSYNSPLHF. As DNA, the CDR3 is TGTGCCAGCACCCGCTTAACGAGCTCCTATAATTCACCCCTCCACTTT.

This sequence joins TRBV5-1 and TRBJ2-4; TRBD1 agrees at 7 bases. With the DNA end fitting TRBJ2-7 better, the J assignment may be wrong. Per germline, CDR1 SGHRS and CDR2 YFSETQ. The CDR3 loop spans 15 amino acids. The CDR3 loop is CASSPGQLNSYEQYF. CDR3 DNA sequence: TGCGCCAGCAGCCCGGGACAGTTAAACTCCTACGAGCAGTACTTC.

The CDR3 DNA reads TGCGCCAGCAGCTTGGGGCTAGCGGTGAACACCGGGGAGCTGTTTTTT. Amino acid sequence: CASSLGLAVNTGELFF. J is TRBJ2-2 and V is TRBV5-1; 7 nucleotides line up with TRBD2. The CDR3 spans 16 residues. With V trimmed by 0 bases and J by 1 base, 3 bases remained unmatched. Germline CDR1 reads SGHRS; CDR2 reads YFSETQ.